What follows describes a single TCR beta chain. This entry comes from a study of blood T cell repertoires in COVID-19. About the study: Donors in the United States, Italy and Spain gave samples during acute or convalescent COVID-19.

Germline V gives CDR1 LNHDA, CDR2 SQIVND (reference sequence). The ends lost 4 bases at V and 4 bases at J; junction bases unmatched: 3. This CDR3 spans 15 amino acids. The authors' processing: Amplification with reference gene primers provided the estimates of nucleated cell counts. Produced via immunoSEQ multiplex PCR; TCRdb's table is partial and in-frame only. From that table come the V and J calls and clone size; the DNA was used to work out D and trimming. The sample has 270,000 or so clones, roughly 85% seen once. The chain recombines TRBV19 with TRBJ2-5; 13 nucleotides line up with TRBD2. This clonotype was sampled from a woman aged 45-65 years who had recovered from COVID-19. The specimen sequenced was peripheral blood. The CDR3 loop is CASSTGTSGTETQYF. Written as DNA, the CDR3 is TGTGCCAGTAGTACTGGGACTAGCGGGACAGAGACCCAGTACTTC.